These 2 T cell receptor beta chains came from one sample sequenced in a study of T-cell reconstitution after alpha-beta-depleted transplantation in children. Unique molecular identifiers featured in how the TCRbeta library was prepared. A single record per CDR3 protein comes from TCRdb applying MiXCR to the PCR reads. The top ten hold roughly 2% of the sample, which has about 460,000 distinct CDR3 sequences, about 10% seen once. Sequenced here: PBMCs, sampled before TCRalphabeta/CD19-depleted stem cell transplant. These receptors were taken from a child aged 2 to 10 with inherited bone marrow failure, due to receive a stem cell transplant.

The chain carries TRBV29-1 and TRBJ1-2; no firm D call. The ends were cut back, 6 bases at V and 8 bases at J, with 13 bases in the middle. Germline loops: CDR1 SQVTM, CDR2 ANQGSEA. CDR3 length equals 11 residues. The CDR3 bases are TGCAGCGTGGCTGGTAGGGCCGGCTACACCTTC. Translated, it gives CSVAGRAGYTF.

V and J are TRBV11-3 and TRBJ2-7; D is possibly TRBD1 or TRBD2 (5 bases each). In germline, CDR1 is SGHNT, CDR2 YENEEA. V lost 5 bases, J lost 7 bases, and 27 bases lay in between. There are 17 residues in the CDR3. CDR3 nucleotides: TGTGCCAGCAGCCCTGGTGGGGACGGGATGTCACGGGGAGAGCAGTACTTC. Its translation: CASSPGGDGMSRGEQYF.